Following are 15 T cell receptor beta chains from one sample sequenced in a study of neurological immune-mediated disorders (dated by TCRdb to the late 2010s). Library prep was done by 5' RACE. The instrument given in TCRdb is Illumina HiSeq 2500. TCRdb's own reprocessing of the public reads used fastp at Q25 and MiXCR and kept productive beta chains. Entries are consolidated by CDR3 protein sequence, retaining the most common genes and DNA. This sample gives fewer than 85,000 distinct CDR3 sequences in total; about 4% of them show up just once. The ten largest clones capture approximately 1.2% of the sample. The sample consisted of PBMCs. The receptors originated from a man in his thirties or forties with multiple sclerosis.

This clonotype was seen many times. This chain uses TRBV20-1 with TRBJ1-1, with TRBD1 identical over 9 bases. Germline V lookup: CDR1 DFQATT, CDR2 SNEGSKA (reference sequence). CDR3 size: 12 residues. J lost 4 bases, V lost 4 bases, and 1 base had no gene match. In DNA form, the CDR3 reads TGCAGTGCTATGGACAGGGGCACTGAAGCTTTCTTT. This codes for CSAMDRGTEAFF.

This clonotype was counted at least ten times. The rearrangement links TRBV10-3 to TRBJ2-6, with a tentative D call TRBD1 (5 bases). Germline assignment: CDR1 ENHRY and CDR2 SYGVKD. The V end lost 11 bases, the J end lost 0 bases, and 14 bases lay between the germline ends. The CDR3 loop spans 15 amino acids. CDR3 sequence: CASQGRNSGANVLTF. CDR3 sequence (DNA): TGTGCCTCGCAGGGAAGAAACTCTGGGGCCAACGTCCTGACTTTC.

This clonotype was counted at least ten times. The chain joins TRBV7-2 to TRBJ1-2; possibly TRBD1 for D (5 bases). The V gene's germline CDR1 is SGHTA and CDR2 FQGNSA. V was pared by 4 bases and J by 1 base, with 16 bases between. This CDR3 spans 16 amino acids. The CDR3 coding sequence is TGTGCCAGCAGCTCCGATCCCGGGACGGATAACTATGGCTACACCTTC. This codes for CASSSDPGTDNYGYTF.

This clonotype was detected a few times. Possible read error: a much larger clone is one base away. The gene calls are TRBV12-3 or TRBV12-4 and TRBJ1-3, with a tentative D call TRBD1 (6 bases). This CDR3 is 14 amino acids long. This CDR3 reads CASSFGGGGKTIYF. The CDR3 nucleotides read TGTGCCAGCAGTTTCGGGGGAGGGGGAAAAACCATATATTTT.

This clonotype was detected many times. This chain connects TRBV20-1 to TRBJ2-7; the D is unclear. Trimming took 6 bases from V and 2 from J, leaving 8 bases between them. The germline CDR1 and CDR2 sequences are DFQATT and SNEGSKA (reference sequence). This CDR3 region has 11 residues. The CDR3 sequence is CSAVSPYEQYF. DNA of the CDR3: TGCAGTGCGGTATCTCCCTACGAGCAGTACTTC.

This clonotype was seen a handful of times. The chain recombines TRBV6-2 or TRBV6-3 with TRBJ2-5, with D unresolved. Germline CDR1 is MNHEY and CDR2 is SVGEGT. The V end lost 7 bases, the J end lost 3 bases, and 12 bases lay between the germline ends. The CDR3 extends over 13 amino acids. The CDR3 loop reads CASTPLIEETQYF. The DNA for the CDR3 is TGTGCCAGCACTCCCTTGATCGAAGAGACCCAGTACTTC.

This clonotype was detected many times. The rearrangement joins TRBV6-6 to TRBJ1-5; D gene uncertain. V gave up 4 bases and J gave up 5 bases, with 9 bases separating them. This CDR3 contains 13 residues. Germline V gene sequence: CDR1 MNHNY, CDR2 SVGAGI (reference sequence). CDR3 sequence: CASSSAVHQPQHF. In DNA, the CDR3 is TGTGCCAGCAGTTCCGCGGTTCATCAGCCCCAGCATTTT.

The table lists this clonotype with many counts. The V gene is TRBV10-2, the J gene TRBJ2-7; 8 positions match TRBD1. Germline values: CDR1 WSHSY, CDR2 SAAADI. Trimming cost V 4 bases and J 2 bases; bases outside gene matches: 7. The CDR3 is made up of 15 amino acids. CDR3 nucleotides: TGCGCCAGCAGTGTCACCGGGACAGGCGCCTACGAGCAGTACTTC. This translates into CASSVTGTGAYEQYF.

This clonotype was detected ten times or more. The rearrangement uses TRBV6-1 and TRBJ2-5; 8 nucleotides line up with TRBD2. V shed 1 base, J shed 13 bases, and the junction held 2 bases outside the gene matches. CDR1 is MNHNS and CDR2 is SASEGT in the germline V gene. The CDR3 contains 11 residues. The CDR3 here is CASSEGTSGYF. The CDR3 DNA follows: TGTGCCAGCAGTGAAGGAACTAGCGGGTACTTC.

This clonotype appeared many times. The chain combines TRBV6-6 with TRBJ2-7; D assignment may be TRBD1 or TRBD2 (5 bases each). This CDR3 has 17 residues. The ends were cut back, 3 bases at V and 0 bases at J, with 18 bases in the middle. Germline V gene data show CDR1 as MNHNY and CDR2 as SVGAGI (reference sequence). The CDR3 here is CASSYFRRDRSSYEQYF. In DNA form, the CDR3 reads TGTGCCAGCAGTTATTTTAGAAGGGACCGGTCCTCCTACGAGCAGTACTTC.

This clonotype was recorded at least ten times. The rearrangement links TRBV5-1 to TRBJ2-6; possibly TRBD2 for D (5 bases). Trimming removed 3 bases at V and 3 bases at J, with 10 bases between. This CDR3 is 15 amino acids long. From germline, CDR1 is SGHRS and CDR2 YFSETQ. The CDR3, as DNA: TGCGCCAGCAGCTGGGTCGGGGATGGGGCCAACGTCCTGACTTTC. Protein sequence: CASSWVGDGANVLTF. The whole variable domain, filled in from reference TRBV5-1 and TRBJ2-6, reads KAGVTQTPRYLIKTRGQQVTLSCSPISGHRSVSWYQQTPGQGLQFLFEYFSETQRNKGNFPGRFSGRQFSNSRSEMNVSTLELGDSALYLCASSWVGDGANVLTFGAGSRLTVL.

This clonotype was seen ten or more times. The J gene is TRBJ2-7, the V gene TRBV4-1, with 10 bases aligning to TRBD2. V dropped 6 bases and J dropped 9; count of bases not matched to a gene: 11. The CDR3 has 14 amino acids. CDR1 is MGHRA, CDR2 YSYEKL, per germline. In nucleotides, the CDR3 is TGCGCCAGCAGAATAGCGGGGGGTCTCAGTCCGCAGTACTTC. Amino acids: CASRIAGGLSPQYF.

In this sample, this clonotype turned up many times. The rearrangement joins TRBV6-6 to TRBJ2-7; TRBD2 aligns across 7 bases. V gave up 5 bases and J gave up 0 bases; unmatched junction bases: 10. Germline loops: CDR1 MNHNY, CDR2 SVGAGI (reference sequence). CDR3 length: 16 residues. In DNA form, the CDR3 reads TGTGCCAGCAGTCGCCCCAGCGGGGAGTTCTCCTACGAGCAGTACTTC. It encodes CASSRPSGEFSYEQYF.

This clonotype was picked up a small number of times. The chain uses TRBV7-9 and TRBJ2-1, with 10 nucleotides matching TRBD2. V dropped 5 bases and J dropped 7; count of bases not matched to a gene: 11. Germline CDR1 is SEHNR and CDR2 is FQNEAQ (reference sequence). This CDR3 spans 16 amino acids. The CDR3 bases are TGTGCCAGCAGCGAGAGGGGACTAGCGTTGGGTAATGAGCAGTTCTTC. Translating it yields CASSERGLALGNEQFF.

A word on this clonotype: At one boundary the junction diverges from the germline segment, which might be a read error. The gene calls are TRBV6-2 or TRBV6-3 and TRBJ1-6; the match to TRBD1 covers 8 bases. CDR3 size: 16 residues. Germline CDR1 and CDR2: MNHEY and SVGEGT. The DNA for the CDR3 is TGTGCCAGCAGTTACTCGCCAGACAGGGGCAATTCACCCCTCAACTTT. Its protein product is CASSYSPDRGNSPLNF.